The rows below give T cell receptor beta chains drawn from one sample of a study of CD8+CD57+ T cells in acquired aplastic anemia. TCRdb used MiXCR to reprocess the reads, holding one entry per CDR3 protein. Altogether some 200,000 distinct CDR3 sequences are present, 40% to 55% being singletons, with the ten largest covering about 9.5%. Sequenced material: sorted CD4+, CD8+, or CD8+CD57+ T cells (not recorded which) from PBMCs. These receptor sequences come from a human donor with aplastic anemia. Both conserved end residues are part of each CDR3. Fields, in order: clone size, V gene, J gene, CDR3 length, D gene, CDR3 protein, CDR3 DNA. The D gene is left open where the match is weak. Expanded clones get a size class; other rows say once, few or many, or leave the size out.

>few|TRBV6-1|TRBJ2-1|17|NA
CASNGTAAAYSYNEQFF
TGTGCCAGCAATGGGACCGCAGCTGCCTACTCCTACAATGAGCAGTTCTTC
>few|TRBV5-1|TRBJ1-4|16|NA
CASSPLLGLTNEKLFF
TGCGCCAGCAGCCCCCTTTTGGGGCTAACTAATGAAAAACTGTTTTTT
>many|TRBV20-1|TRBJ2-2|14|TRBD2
CSARAREGPGELFF
TGCAGTGCTAGAGCTCGGGAGGGCCCCGGGGAGCTGTTTTTT
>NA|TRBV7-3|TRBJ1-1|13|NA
CASSLNMDTGAFF
TGTGCCAGCAGCCTAAACATGGACACTGGAGCTTTCTTT
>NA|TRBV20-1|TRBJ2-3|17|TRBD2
CSARPYGTSGRVDTQYF
TGCAGTGCTAGACCTTACGGGACTAGCGGGAGAGTAGATACGCAGTATTTT
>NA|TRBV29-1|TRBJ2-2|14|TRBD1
CSVPQGASTGELFF
TGCAGCGTTCCCCAGGGGGCGTCCACCGGGGAGCTGTTTTTT
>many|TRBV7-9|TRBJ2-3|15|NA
CASSLLGGSTDTQYF
TGTGCCAGCAGCCTACTAGGGGGGAGCACAGATACGCAGTATTTT
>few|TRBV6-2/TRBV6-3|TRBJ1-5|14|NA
CASSYSRGVSSQHF
TGTGCCAGCAGTTACTCGCGGGGGGTCAGCTCCCAGCATTTT
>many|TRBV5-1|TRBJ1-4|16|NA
CASSLAGGITNEKLFF
TGCGCCAGCAGCTTGGCCGGAGGAATAACTAATGAAAAACTGTTTTTT
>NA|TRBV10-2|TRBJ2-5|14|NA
CASSESVSGETQYF
TGCGCCAGCAGTGAGTCTGTTTCAGGGGAGACCCAGTACTTC